The 25 T cell receptor beta chains listed next were all sequenced from one sample in a study of T cells expressing NK-cell markers. One entry per CDR3 protein, without DNA, is what TCRdb gives after re-calling the 5' RACE reads. This sample's table has hundreds of thousands of distinct CDR3 sequences. Specimen: blood T cells: a sorted CD56 or NKG2C T cell subset, CD4+ or CD8+ T cells, or bulk PBMC T cells (not recorded which). These receptors were taken from a woman between 18 and 70 years old in good health.

J is TRBJ1-5 and V is TRBV11-3; the D gene TCRdb calls, TRBD1, cannot be checked with no DNA. The CDR3 totals 13 residues. Germline-derived CDR1 and CDR2 are SGHNT and YENEEA. CDR3 protein: CASSGRVDQPQHF.

The V and J genes are TRBV20-1 and TRBJ2-1. Germline loops: CDR1 DFQATT, CDR2 SNEGSKA (reference sequence). This CDR3 is built from 14 residues. CDR3 region: CSAQSGGSYNEQFF.

The rearrangement links TRBV15 to TRBJ2-7; TCRdb outputs TRBD1, but without DNA this stays unchecked. The CDR3 sequence is 16 residues long. The germline CDR1 and CDR2 sequences are LNHNV and YYDKDF (reference sequence). The CDR3 reads CATSRDRRTGAYEQYF.

The CDR3 spells CASSQRSRDTQYF. The V call is TRBV4-3, the J call TRBJ2-3. The CDR3 runs 13 residues. The V gene's germline CDR1 is LGHNA and CDR2 YSLEER.

The CDR3 region is CASSAGSADTQYF. The genes are TRBV7-9 and TRBJ2-3; the D call of TRBD1 rests on TCRdb alone, since no DNA is present to check it. Per the germline V gene, CDR1 is SEHNR and CDR2 is FQNEAQ (reference sequence). CDR3 size: 13 residues.

The CDR3 reads CATAAGDGYTF. The rearrangement joins TRBV24-1 to TRBJ1-2. Germline CDR1 is KGHDR and CDR2 is SFDVKD. This CDR3 has 11 residues.

V gene TRBV28 combines with J gene TRBJ2-7; the D call of TRBD2 rests on TCRdb alone, since no DNA is present to check it. The CDR3 runs 17 residues. The germline V gene has CDR1 MDHEN and CDR2 SYDVKM. The CDR3 loop reads CASSSPGTSGRASEQYF.

This chain links TRBV6-1 with TRBJ1-2; TCRdb's D call, TRBD1, is unchecked because there is no DNA. This CDR3 region has 15 residues. Per the germline V gene, CDR1 is MNHNS and CDR2 is SASEGT. The CDR3 sequence: CASISQGFSNYGYTF.

The J gene is TRBJ2-2, the V gene TRBV7-8; absent DNA, TCRdb's TRBD1 call cannot be checked. Germline lookup yields CDR1 SGHVS and CDR2 FQNEAQ. The CDR3 covers 14 residues. This chain's CDR3 is CASSGQGNTGELFF.

The rearrangement joins TRBV6-2 or TRBV6-3 to TRBJ2-2; the TCRdb call, TRBD2, lacks DNA for checking. The CDR3 is 16 residues long. Looked up from germline, CDR1 is MNHEY and CDR2 is SVGEGT. CDR3 sequence: CASSRLAVLNTGELFF.

The chain recombines TRBV29-1 with TRBJ2-3; TCRdb calls TRBD2, which cannot be checked without DNA. CDR3 length: 16 residues. The germline CDR1 and CDR2 sequences are SQVTM and ANQGSEA. CDR3 in amino acids: CSVDTTSGALTDTQYF.

The V gene is TRBV27, the J gene TRBJ2-1. The CDR3 is made up of 11 amino acids. Germline V CDR1 and CDR2: MNHEY, SMNVEV (reference sequence). The CDR3 spells CASSLFDEQFF.

The V gene is TRBV18, the J gene TRBJ2-1. This CDR3 has 15 amino acids. Germline V gene lookup returns CDR1 KGHSH and CDR2 LQKENI. CDR3 sequence: CASSPEKSSYNEQFF.

The chain combines TRBV18 with TRBJ2-1; TCRdb returns TRBD2, unconfirmable since there is no DNA. The germline V gene has CDR1 KGHSH and CDR2 LQKENI. The CDR3 contains 16 residues. The chain's CDR3 is CASSPPLLAGRNEQFF.

CDR3 in amino acids: CSARWGDIGEKLFF. The chain recombines TRBV20-1 with TRBJ1-4; the D call of TRBD1 rests on TCRdb alone, since no DNA is present to check it. From germline, CDR1 is DFQATT and CDR2 SNEGSKA (reference sequence). This CDR3 contains 14 residues.

The chain couples TRBV7-2 to TRBJ2-3; TCRdb reports TRBD2, a call that lacks DNA to check it against. CDR1 and CDR2 from the germline V gene are SGHTA and FQGNSA. The CDR3 is 16 amino acids. CDR3: CASSLSGLASTDTQYF.

This chain uses TRBV10-2 with TRBJ2-7; absent DNA, TCRdb's TRBD1 call cannot be checked. The CDR3 consists of 16 residues. The germline CDR1 and CDR2 sequences are WSHSY and SAAADI. The CDR3 is CASSEFGRGQGTEQYF.

The rearrangement links TRBV20-1 to TRBJ2-3. CDR1 DFQATT and CDR2 SNEGSKA come from the germline V gene (reference sequence). The CDR3 consists of 13 residues. The CDR3 sequence: CSAHLTSTDTQYF.

The gene calls are TRBV12-3 or TRBV12-4 and TRBJ1-1; the TCRdb D gene call, TRBD1, has no DNA to confirm it. The length of the CDR3 is 15 residues. CDR3 sequence: CASSTYRGPNTEAFF.

The chain combines TRBV5-6 with TRBJ2-1; TCRdb calls TRBD2, which cannot be checked without DNA. The CDR3 length is 13 residues. From germline, CDR1 is SGHDT and CDR2 YYEEEE. Here the CDR3 reads CASSLAGSDEQFF.

The V gene is TRBV20-1, the J gene TRBJ2-7. The CDR3 length is 15 residues. Germline CDR1 DFQATT, CDR2 SNEGSKA (reference sequence). CDR3 protein: CSARDREIAGYEQYF.

The chain combines TRBV18 with TRBJ1-1. The CDR3 totals 12 residues. CDR1 is KGHSH, CDR2 LQKENI, per germline. CDR3: CASSPPGTEAFF.

The J gene is TRBJ2-5, the V gene TRBV12-3 or TRBV12-4; checking the TCRdb D call of TRBD1 is not possible without DNA. The CDR3 covers 14 residues. The CDR3 here is CASSTYGGQETQYF.

This chain uses TRBV12-3 or TRBV12-4 with TRBJ2-7; TCRdb picks TRBD2, but there is no DNA to check that call. The CDR3 runs 14 residues. This chain's CDR3 is CASSPTSGSYEQYF.

V is TRBV6-2 or TRBV6-3 and J is TRBJ2-1. CDR1 and CDR2 (germline): MNHEY, SVGEGT. The CDR3 loop spans 16 amino acids. The CDR3 is CASSPNFLSSYNEQFF.